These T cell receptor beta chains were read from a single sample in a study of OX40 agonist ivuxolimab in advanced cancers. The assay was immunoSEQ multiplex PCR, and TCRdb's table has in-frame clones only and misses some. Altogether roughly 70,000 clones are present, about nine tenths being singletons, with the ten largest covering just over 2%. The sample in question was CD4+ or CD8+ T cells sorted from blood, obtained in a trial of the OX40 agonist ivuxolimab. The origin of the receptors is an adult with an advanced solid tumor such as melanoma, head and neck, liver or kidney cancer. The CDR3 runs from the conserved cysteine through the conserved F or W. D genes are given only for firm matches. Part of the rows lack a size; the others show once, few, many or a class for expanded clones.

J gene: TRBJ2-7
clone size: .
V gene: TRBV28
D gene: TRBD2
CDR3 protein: CASSWASGNSYEQYF
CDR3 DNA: TGTGCCAGCTCCTGGGCTAGCGGGAACTCCTACGAGCAGTACTTC

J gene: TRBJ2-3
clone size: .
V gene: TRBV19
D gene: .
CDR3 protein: CASTTGVGRLSSTDTQYF
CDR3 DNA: TGTGCCAGTACGACGGGGGTTGGACGTCTCAGTAGCACAGATACGCAGTATTTT

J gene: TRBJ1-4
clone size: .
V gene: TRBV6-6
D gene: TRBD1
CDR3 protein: CASTGGQSQTNEKLFF
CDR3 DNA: TGTGCCAGCACCGGGGGACAGTCCCAAACTAATGAAAAACTGTTTTTT

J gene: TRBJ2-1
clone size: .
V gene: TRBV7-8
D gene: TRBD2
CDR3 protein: CASSPPPSGRRTSYNEQFF
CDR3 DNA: TGTGCCAGCAGCCCTCCACCGAGCGGGAGGAGGACGTCCTACAATGAGCAGTTCTTC

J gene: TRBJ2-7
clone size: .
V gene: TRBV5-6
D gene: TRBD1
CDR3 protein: CASRRDRDVRVYEQYF
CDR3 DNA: TGTGCCAGTCGCCGGGACAGGGACGTGCGGGTCTACGAGCAGTACTTC

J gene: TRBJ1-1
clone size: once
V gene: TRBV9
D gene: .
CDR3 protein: CASSAWGRGTNTEAFF
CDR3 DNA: TGTGCCAGCAGCGCATGGGGACGGGGGACGAACACTGAAGCTTTCTTT

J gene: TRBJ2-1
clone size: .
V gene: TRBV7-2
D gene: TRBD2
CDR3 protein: CASGPGLAGGFSSNEQFF
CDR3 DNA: TGTGCCAGCGGCCCGGGACTAGCGGGAGGGTTCAGCAGCAATGAGCAGTTCTTC

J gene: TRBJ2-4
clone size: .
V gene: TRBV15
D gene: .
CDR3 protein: CATSRTGFGKNIQYF
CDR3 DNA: TGTGCCACCAGCAGAACAGGTTTTGGCAAAAACATTCAGTACTTC

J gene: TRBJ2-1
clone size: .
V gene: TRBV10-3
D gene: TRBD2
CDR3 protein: CAISSGLAEYNEQFF
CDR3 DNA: TGTGCCATCAGTTCGGGACTAGCGGAGTACAATGAGCAGTTCTTC

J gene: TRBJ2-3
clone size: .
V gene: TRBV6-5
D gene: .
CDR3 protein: CASSYSEAQYF
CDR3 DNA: TGTGCCAGCAGTTACAGTGAGGCGCAGTATTTT

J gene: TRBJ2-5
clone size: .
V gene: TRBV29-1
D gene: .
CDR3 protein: CSVGRALGRETQYF
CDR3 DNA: TGCAGCGTTGGAAGAGCCCTAGGACGCGAGACCCAGTACTTC

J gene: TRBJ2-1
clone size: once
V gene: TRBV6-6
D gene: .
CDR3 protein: CASRGEGHNEQFF
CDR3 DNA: TGTGCCAGCAGGGGTGAGGGGCACAATGAGCAGTTCTTC

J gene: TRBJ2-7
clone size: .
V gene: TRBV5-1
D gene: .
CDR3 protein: CASRKGTTAYEQYF
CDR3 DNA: TGCGCCAGCAGGAAGGGGACAACGGCCTACGAGCAGTACTTC

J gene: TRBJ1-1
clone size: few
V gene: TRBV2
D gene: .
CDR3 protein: CASSRGMNTEAFF
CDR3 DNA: TGTGCCAGCAGTAGAGGTATGAACACTGAAGCTTTCTTT

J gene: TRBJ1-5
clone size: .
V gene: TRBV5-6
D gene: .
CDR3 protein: CASSLQGIGQPQHF
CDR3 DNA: TGTGCCAGCAGCCTACAGGGAATCGGTCAGCCCCAGCATTTT

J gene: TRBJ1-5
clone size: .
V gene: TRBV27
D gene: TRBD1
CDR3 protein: CASSQGVGNQPQHF
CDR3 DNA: TGTGCCAGCAGTCAGGGGGTCGGCAATCAGCCCCAGCATTTT

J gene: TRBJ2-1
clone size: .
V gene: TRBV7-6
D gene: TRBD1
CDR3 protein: CASSLRSGQGARAGVLEQFF
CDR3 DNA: TGTGCCAGCAGCTTACGTTCGGGACAGGGGGCTAGAGCGGGAGTACTTGAGCAGTTCTTC

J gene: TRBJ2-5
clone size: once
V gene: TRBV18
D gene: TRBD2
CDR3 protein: CASSPLTSEQETQYF
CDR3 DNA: TGTGCCAGCTCACCTCTTACTAGCGAACAAGAGACCCAGTACTTC

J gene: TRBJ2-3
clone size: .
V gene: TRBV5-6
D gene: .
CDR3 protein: CASSYLSSTDTQYF
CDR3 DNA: TGTGCCAGCAGCTACCTCTCTAGCACAGATACGCAGTATTTT

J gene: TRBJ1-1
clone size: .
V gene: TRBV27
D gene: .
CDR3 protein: CASINRKNTEAFF
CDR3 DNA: TGTGCCAGCATCAACCGGAAGAACACTGAAGCTTTCTTT

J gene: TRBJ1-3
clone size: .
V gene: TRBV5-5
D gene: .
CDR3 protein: CASSEARAGVTSGNTIYF
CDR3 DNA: TGTGCCAGCAGCGAAGCCCGGGCAGGTGTGACCTCGGGAAACACCATATATTTT

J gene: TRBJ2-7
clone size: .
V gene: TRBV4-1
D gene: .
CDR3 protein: CASSWTPDWSREQYF
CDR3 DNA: TGCGCCAGCAGCTGGACCCCCGACTGGTCTAGGGAGCAGTACTTC

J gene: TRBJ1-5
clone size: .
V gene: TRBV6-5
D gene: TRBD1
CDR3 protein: CASSRQGASQPQHF
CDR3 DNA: TGTGCCAGCAGTCGACAGGGGGCGAGTCAGCCCCAGCATTTT

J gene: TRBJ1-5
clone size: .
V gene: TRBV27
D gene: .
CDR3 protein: CASSLFGVVGNQPQHF
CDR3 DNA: TGTGCCAGCAGTTTGTTCGGGGTCGTTGGCAATCAGCCCCAGCATTTT

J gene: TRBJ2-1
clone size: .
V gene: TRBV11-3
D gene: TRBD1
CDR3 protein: CASSAWDRGDNEQFF
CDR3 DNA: TGTGCCAGCAGCGCCTGGGACAGGGGTGACAATGAGCAGTTCTTC

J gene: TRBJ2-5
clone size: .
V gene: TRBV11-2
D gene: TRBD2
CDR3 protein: CASSFTSGFQETQYF
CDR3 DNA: TGTGCCAGCAGCTTTACTAGCGGCTTCCAAGAGACCCAGTACTTC

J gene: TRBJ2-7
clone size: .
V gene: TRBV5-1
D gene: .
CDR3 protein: CASSLEDRTYEQYF
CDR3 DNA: TGCGCCAGCAGCTTGGAGGATAGAACCTACGAGCAGTACTTC

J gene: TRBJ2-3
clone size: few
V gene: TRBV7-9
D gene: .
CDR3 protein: CASSLGGGRDTQYF
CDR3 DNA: TGTGCCAGCAGCTTAGGCGGGGGCAGGGATACGCAGTATTTT

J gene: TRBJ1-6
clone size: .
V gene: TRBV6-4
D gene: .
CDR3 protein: CASKTESSYNSPLHF
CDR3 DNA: TGTGCCAGCAAGACAGAAAGCTCCTATAATTCACCCCTCCACTTT

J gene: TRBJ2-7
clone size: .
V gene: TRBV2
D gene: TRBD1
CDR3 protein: CASADRDHEQYF
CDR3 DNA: TGTGCCAGCGCTGACAGGGATCACGAGCAGTACTTC

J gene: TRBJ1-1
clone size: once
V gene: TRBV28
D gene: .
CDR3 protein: CASSPGGGGTEAFF
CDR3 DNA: TGTGCCAGCAGCCCCGGGGGGGGAGGCACTGAAGCTTTCTTT

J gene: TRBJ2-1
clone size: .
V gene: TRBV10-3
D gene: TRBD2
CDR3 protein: CAIRLAGSSYNEQFF
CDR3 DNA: TGTGCCATCAGACTAGCGGGGAGCTCCTACAATGAGCAGTTCTTC

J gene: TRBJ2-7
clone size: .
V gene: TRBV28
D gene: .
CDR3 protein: CAAREQQALFSYEQYF
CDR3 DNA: TGTGCCGCCCGGGAACAACAGGCATTATTCTCCTACGAGCAGTACTTC

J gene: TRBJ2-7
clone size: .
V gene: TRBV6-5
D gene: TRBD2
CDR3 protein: CASSYSRGGGYEQYF
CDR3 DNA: TGTGCCAGCAGTTACTCCCGGGGGGGCGGTTACGAGCAGTACTTC

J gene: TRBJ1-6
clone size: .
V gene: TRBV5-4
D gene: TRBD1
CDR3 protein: CASSLDRGLNSPLHF
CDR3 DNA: TGTGCCAGCAGCTTGGACAGGGGGCTAAATTCACCCCTCCACTTT

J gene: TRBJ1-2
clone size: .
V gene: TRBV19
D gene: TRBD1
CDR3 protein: CASSIPGQSYGYTF
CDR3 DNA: TGTGCCAGTAGTATCCCGGGACAGAGCTATGGCTACACCTTC

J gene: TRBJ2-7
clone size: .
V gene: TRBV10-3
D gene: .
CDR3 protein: CARKIQSSYEQYF
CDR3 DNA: TGTGCCAGAAAAATACAGTCCTCCTACGAGCAGTACTTC

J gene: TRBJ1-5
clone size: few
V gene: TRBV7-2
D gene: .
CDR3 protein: CASSLTTGTWPQHF
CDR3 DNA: TGTGCCAGCAGCTTAACTACAGGGACATGGCCCCAGCATTTT

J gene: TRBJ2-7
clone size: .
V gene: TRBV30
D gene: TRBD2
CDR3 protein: CAWRGLAGDIKPYEQYF
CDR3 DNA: TGTGCCTGGAGGGGACTAGCGGGGGATATAAAGCCATACGAGCAGTACTTC

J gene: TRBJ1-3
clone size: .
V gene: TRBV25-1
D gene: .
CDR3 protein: CASSDGGGEAGNTIYF
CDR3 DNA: TGTGCCAGCAGTGACGGGGGTGGAGAAGCAGGAAACACCATATATTTT

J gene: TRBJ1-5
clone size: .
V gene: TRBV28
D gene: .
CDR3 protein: CASSPQGAGNQPQHF
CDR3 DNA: TGTGCCAGCAGTCCACAGGGTGCGGGCAATCAGCCCCAGCATTTT

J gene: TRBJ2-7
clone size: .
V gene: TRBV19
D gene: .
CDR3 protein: CASSIHPGAYEQYF
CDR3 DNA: TGTGCCAGTAGTATCCATCCGGGGGCCTACGAGCAGTACTTC

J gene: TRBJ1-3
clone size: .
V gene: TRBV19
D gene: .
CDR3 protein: CASSTARGNTIYF
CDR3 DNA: TGTGCCAGTAGTACCGCTCGGGGAAACACCATATATTTT

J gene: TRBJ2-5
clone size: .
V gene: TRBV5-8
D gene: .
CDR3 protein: CASSAAFRETQYF
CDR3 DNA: TGTGCCAGCAGCGCCGCCTTCCGGGAGACCCAGTACTTC

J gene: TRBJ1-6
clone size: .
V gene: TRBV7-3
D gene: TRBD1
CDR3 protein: CASSYSGTDNSPLHF
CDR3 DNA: TGTGCCAGCAGCTACTCCGGGACAGACAATTCACCCCTCCACTTT

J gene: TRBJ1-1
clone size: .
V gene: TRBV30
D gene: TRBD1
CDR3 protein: CAWDRGNTEAFF
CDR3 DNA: TGTGCCTGGGACAGGGGAAACACTGAAGCTTTCTTT

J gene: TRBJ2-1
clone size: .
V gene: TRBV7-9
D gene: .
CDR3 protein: CASSLTQGLGGEQFF
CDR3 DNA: TGTGCCAGCAGCCTGACACAGGGGTTGGGAGGTGAGCAGTTCTTC

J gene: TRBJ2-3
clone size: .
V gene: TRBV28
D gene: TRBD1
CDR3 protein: CASSPTDRPGTDTQYF
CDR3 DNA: TGTGCCAGCAGTCCAACGGACAGGCCGGGGACAGATACGCAGTATTTT

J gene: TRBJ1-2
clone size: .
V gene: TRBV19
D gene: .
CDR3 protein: CASNPGSADYGYTF
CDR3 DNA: TGTGCCAGTAACCCGGGCAGCGCGGACTATGGCTACACCTTC

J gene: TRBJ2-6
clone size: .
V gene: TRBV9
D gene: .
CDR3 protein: CASSALSGANVLTF
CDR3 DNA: TGTGCCAGCAGCGCCCTATCTGGGGCCAACGTCCTGACTTTC

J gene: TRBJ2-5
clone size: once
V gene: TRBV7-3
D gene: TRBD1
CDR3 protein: CASSRGGSETQYF
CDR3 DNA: TGTGCCAGCAGCCGAGGGGGCTCGGAGACCCAGTACTTC

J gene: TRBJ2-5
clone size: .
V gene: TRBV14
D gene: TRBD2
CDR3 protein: CASSPWGGSGETQYF
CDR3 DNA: TGTGCCAGCAGCCCCTGGGGCGGGAGCGGAGAGACCCAGTACTTC

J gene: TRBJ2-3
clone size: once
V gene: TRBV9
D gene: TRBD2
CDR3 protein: CASSVRASGFSTYSTDTQYF
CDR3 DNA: TGTGCCAGCAGCGTTAGGGCTAGCGGATTTTCGACTTACAGCACAGATACGCAGTATTTT

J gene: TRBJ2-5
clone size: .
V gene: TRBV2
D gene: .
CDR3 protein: CASTTGTTQETQYF
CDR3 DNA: TGTGCCAGCACCACAGGGACTACCCAAGAGACCCAGTACTTC

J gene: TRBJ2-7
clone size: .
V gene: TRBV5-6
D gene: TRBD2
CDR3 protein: CASGGDLREGSSYEQYF
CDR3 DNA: TGTGCCAGCGGGGGGGACTTGAGAGAAGGAAGCTCCTACGAGCAGTACTTC

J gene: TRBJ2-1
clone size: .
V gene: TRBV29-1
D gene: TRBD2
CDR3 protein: CSVLERENSYNEQFF
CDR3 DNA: TGCAGCGTCCTTGAGCGGGAGAACTCCTACAATGAGCAGTTCTTC